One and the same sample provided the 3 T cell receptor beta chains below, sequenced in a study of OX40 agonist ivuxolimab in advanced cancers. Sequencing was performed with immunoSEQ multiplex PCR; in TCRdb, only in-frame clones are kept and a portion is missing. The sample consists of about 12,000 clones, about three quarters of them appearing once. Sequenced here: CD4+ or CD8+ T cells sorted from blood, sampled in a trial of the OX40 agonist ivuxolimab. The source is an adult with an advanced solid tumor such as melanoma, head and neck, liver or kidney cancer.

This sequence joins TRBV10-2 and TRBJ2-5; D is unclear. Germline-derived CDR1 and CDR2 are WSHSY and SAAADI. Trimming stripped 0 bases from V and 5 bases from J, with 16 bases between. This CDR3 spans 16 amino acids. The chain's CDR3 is CASSESRGLGRETQYF. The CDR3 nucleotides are TGCGCCAGCAGTGAGTCGAGAGGTCTGGGTAGGGAGACCCAGTACTTC.

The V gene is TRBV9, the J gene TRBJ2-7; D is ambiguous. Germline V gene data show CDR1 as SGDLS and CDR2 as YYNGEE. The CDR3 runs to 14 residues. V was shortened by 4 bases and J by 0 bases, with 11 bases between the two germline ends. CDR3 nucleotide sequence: TGTGCCAGCAGCCCCCTAGGTGGCTCCTACGAGCAGTACTTC. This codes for CASSPLGGSYEQYF.

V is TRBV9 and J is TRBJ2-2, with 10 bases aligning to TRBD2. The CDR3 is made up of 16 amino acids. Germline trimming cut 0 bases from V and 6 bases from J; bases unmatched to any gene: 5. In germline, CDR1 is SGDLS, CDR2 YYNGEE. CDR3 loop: CASSVGLSGRSGELFF. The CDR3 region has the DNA TGTGCCAGCAGCGTAGGGCTTAGCGGGAGGTCCGGGGAGCTGTTTTTT. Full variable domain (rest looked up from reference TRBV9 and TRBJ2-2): DSGVTQTPKHLITATGQRVTLRCSPRSGDLSVYWYQQSLDQGLQFLIQYYNGEERAKGNILERFSAQQFPDLHSELNLSSLELGDSALYFCASSVGLSGRSGELFFGEGSRLTVL.